This T cell receptor beta chain was sequenced during a study of tumor-infiltrating lymphocytes in glioblastoma multiforme. TCRB libraries came from RNA via three nested multiplex PCR rounds. Input was 0.5 ug total RNA, reverse-transcribed with a C-beta primer. Unique molecular identifiers were not described for the libraries. MiXCR, applied by TCRdb to the multiplex PCR reads, yields one record per CDR3 protein. The data hold more than 10,000 distinct CDR3 sequences, with over 60% observed a single time. General study results and limits: Detected clone frequencies may not reflect cell counts, being RNA-based.

Concerning this clonotype: Its specificity is unknown.

Germline-derived CDR1 and CDR2 are SGHAT and FQNNGV. V dropped 1 base and J dropped 8 bases, with 9 bases sitting between them. This CDR3 region has 13 residues. What was sequenced was brain tumor tissue. V usage is TRBV11-2 and J usage is TRBJ1-5; D gene unclear. The TCR comes from a male donor with glioblastoma. CDR3 loop: CASSLVGNKPQHF. CDR3 in DNA: TGTGCCAGCAGCTTAGTAGGGAATAAGCCCCAGCATTTT.